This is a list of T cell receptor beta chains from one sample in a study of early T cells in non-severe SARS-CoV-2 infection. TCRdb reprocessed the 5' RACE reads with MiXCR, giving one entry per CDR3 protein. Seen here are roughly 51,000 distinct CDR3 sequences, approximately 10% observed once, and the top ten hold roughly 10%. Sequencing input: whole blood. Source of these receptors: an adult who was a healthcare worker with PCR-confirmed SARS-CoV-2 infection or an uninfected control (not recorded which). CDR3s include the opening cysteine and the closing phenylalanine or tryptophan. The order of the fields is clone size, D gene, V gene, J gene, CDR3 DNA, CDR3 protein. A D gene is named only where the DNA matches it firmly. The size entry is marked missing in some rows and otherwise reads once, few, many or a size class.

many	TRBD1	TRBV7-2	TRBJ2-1	TGTGCCAGCAGCTTTTTGACAGGGGAGCAGTTCTTC	CASSFLTGEQFF
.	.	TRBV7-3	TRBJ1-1	TGTGCCAGCGCCGCGGACGGGGCCAACACTGAAGCTTTCTTT	CASAADGANTEAFF
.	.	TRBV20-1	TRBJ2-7	TGCAGTGCCGCTGGACAAACCGAGCAGTACTTC	CSAAGQTEQYF
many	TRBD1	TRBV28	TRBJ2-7	TGTGCCAGCAGTACAGGGGTCTGGTCCTACGAGCAGTACTTC	CASSTGVWSYEQYF
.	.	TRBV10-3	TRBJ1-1	TGTGCCATCACATCGGACCTTAACACTGAAGCTTTCTTT	CAITSDLNTEAFF
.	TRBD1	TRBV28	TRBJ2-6	TGTGCCAGCAGGGGTATCCGGGACAGGACCTCTGGGGCCAACGTCCTGACTTTC	CASRGIRDRTSGANVLTF
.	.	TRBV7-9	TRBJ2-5	TGTGCCAGCAGCTTAGGCCCCACGGAGACCCAGTACTTC	CASSLGPTETQYF
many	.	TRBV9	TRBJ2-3	TGTGCCAGCGGGGTAGAAACGGGAAGCACAGATACGCAGTATTTT	CASGVETGSTDTQYF
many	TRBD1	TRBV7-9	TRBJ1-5	TGTGCCAGCAGCGCCCAGACAGGGGGCGAGCAGCCCCAGCATTTT	CASSAQTGGEQPQHF
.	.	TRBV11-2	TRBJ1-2	TGTGCCAGCAGCTCTCTATCGAGTACTTCCGATGGCTACACCTTC	CASSSLSSTSDGYTF
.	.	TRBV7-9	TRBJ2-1	TGTGCCAGCAGCTTCCCGCTCGACTCCTACAATGAGCAGTTCTTC	CASSFPLDSYNEQFF
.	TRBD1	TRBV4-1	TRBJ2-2	TGCGCCAGCAAGGGACAGGCTACGAACACCGGGGAGCTGTTTTTT	CASKGQATNTGELFF
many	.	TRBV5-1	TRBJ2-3	TGCGCCAGCAGCTTGAACGGGCCCAGCACAGATACGCAGTATTTT	CASSLNGPSTDTQYF
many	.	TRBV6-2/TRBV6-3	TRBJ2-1	TGTGCCAGCAGTTTGGGAGGTGAGCAGTTCTTC	CASSLGGEQFF
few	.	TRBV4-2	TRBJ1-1	TGTGCCAGCAGCCAATTGGGGCGACTGAACACTGAAGCTTTCTTT	CASSQLGRLNTEAFF
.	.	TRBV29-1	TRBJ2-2	TGCAGCGTTCGACCCCGGGACTTGAACGGGGAGCTGTTTTTT	CSVRPRDLNGELFF
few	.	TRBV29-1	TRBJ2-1	TGCAGCGGGGAGGTCTCCTACAATGAGCAGTTCTTC	CSGEVSYNEQFF
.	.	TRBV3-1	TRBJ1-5	TGTGCCAGCAGCCAAGAACACGGCAAAGTCCAGCCCCAGCATTTT	CASSQEHGKVQPQHF
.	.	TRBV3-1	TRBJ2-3	TGTGCCAGCAGCCGCCGGGTATACACAGATACGCAGTATTTT	CASSRRVYTDTQYF
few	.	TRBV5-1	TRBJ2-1	TGCGCCAGCAGCTCATCCTTGACCCCTGAGCAGTTCTTC	CASSSSLTPEQFF
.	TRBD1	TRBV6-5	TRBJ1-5	TGTGCCAGCACCCCGGGACAGTATCAGCCCCAGCATTTT	CASTPGQYQPQHF
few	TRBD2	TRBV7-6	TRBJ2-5	TGTGCCAGCAGCTCAGCGGGGGGGCATCAAGAGACCCAGTACTTC	CASSSAGGHQETQYF
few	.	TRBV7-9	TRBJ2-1	TGTGCCAGCAGCCACGGGACAAAGTACAATGAGCAGTTCTTC	CASSHGTKYNEQFF
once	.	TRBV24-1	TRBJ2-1	TGTGCCACCAGTGACCCGGTCTTCTACAATGAGCAGTTCTTC	CATSDPVFYNEQFF
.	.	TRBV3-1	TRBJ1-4	TGTGCCAGCAGCCAAGATGTGGGGGCCATTAATGAAAAACTGTTTTTT	CASSQDVGAINEKLFF
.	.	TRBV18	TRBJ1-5	TGTGCCAGCTCACCAGGGAGAAATCAGCCCCAGCATTTT	CASSPGRNQPQHF
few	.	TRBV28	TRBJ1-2	TGTGCCAGCAAGACGGGCGGTCCTAACTATGGCTACACCTTC	CASKTGGPNYGYTF
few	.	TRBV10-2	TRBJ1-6	TGCGCCAGCAGGAACGGGACAATTAATTCACCCCTCCACTTT	CASRNGTINSPLHF
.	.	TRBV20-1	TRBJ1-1	TGCAGTGCTAGCGCAGGGTCGGACACTGAAGCTTTCTTT	CSASAGSDTEAFF
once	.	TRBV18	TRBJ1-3	TGTGCCAGCTTCGCCGGGGACACCATATATTTT	CASFAGDTIYF
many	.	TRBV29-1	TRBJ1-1	TGCAGCGGGCGACAGCTCATGAACACTGAAGCTTTCTTT	CSGRQLMNTEAFF
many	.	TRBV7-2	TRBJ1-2	TGTGCCAGCAGCTTATTAACGGCCTATGGCTACACCTTC	CASSLLTAYGYTF
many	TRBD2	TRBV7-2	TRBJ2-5	TGTGCCAGCAGCCAACGGACTAGCGAGTTAGAGACCCAGTACTTC	CASSQRTSELETQYF
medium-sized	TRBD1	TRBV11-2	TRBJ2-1	TGTGCCAGCAGCCGGACAGGGGGCTCCCACAATGAGCAGTTCTTC	CASSRTGGSHNEQFF
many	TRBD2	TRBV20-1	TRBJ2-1	TGCAGTACCCCCGGGACTAGCGGGAATGAGCAGTTCTTC	CSTPGTSGNEQFF
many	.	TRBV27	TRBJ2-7	TGTGCCAGCAGTAACCGGGTCTCCTACGAGCAGTACTTC	CASSNRVSYEQYF
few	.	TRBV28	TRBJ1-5	TGTGCCAGCAGGCCCCACGGCAGGGGACGCAATCAGCCCCAGCATTTT	CASRPHGRGRNQPQHF
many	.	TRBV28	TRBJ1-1	TGTGCCAGCAGTTCAGGGAGTACGCACACTGAAGCTTTCTTT	CASSSGSTHTEAFF
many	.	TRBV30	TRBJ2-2	TGTGCCTGGAGGTCTAGGCCTTCGGGCACCGGGGAGCTGTTTTTT	CAWRSRPSGTGELFF
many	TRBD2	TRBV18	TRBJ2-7	TGTGCCAGCTCACTAAAAGCGGGAATGAACGAGCAGTACTTC	CASSLKAGMNEQYF
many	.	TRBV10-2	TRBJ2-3	TGCGCCAGCAGTGAAGGGCCTGCGCCAAATACGCAGTATTTT	CASSEGPAPNTQYF
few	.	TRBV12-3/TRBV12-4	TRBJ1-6	TGTGCCAGCATAGATCGGAGGGCAGTTCCTTCACCCCTCCACTTT	CASIDRRAVPSPLHF